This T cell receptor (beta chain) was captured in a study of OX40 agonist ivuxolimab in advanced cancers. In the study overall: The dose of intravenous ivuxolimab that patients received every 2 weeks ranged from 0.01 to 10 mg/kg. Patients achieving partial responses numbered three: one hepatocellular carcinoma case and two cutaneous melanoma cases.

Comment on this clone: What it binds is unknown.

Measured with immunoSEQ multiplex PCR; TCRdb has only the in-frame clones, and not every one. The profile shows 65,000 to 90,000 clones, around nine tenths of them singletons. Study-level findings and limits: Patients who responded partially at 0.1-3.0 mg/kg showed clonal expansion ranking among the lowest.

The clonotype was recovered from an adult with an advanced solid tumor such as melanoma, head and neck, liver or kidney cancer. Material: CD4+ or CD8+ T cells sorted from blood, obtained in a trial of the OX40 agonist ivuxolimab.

The CDR3 sequence: CASSPRVAGAEYEQFF. The CDR3 DNA reads as TGTGCCAGCAGCCCCCGGGTAGCGGGAGCGGAATATGAGCAGTTCTTC. The chain couples TRBV5-4 to TRBJ2-1; 9 nucleotides agree with TRBD2. This CDR3 is built from 16 residues. V lost 4 bases, J lost 8 bases, and 13 bases stayed unmatched. Germline V lookup: CDR1 SGHNT, CDR2 YYREEE (reference sequence).